These 21 T cell receptor beta chains came from one sample sequenced in a study of T cell changes during pregnancy in multiple sclerosis. The data were produced by immunoSEQ multiplex PCR, yet TCRdb's version contains in-frame clones alone and is incomplete. The repertoire has about 100,000 clones, approximately 90% of them found once; the top ten carry around 2.1%. The source material was peripheral blood, sampled after pregnancy. Receptors originate from a female donor with multiple sclerosis, enrolled in a pregnancy study.

The rearrangement uses TRBV27 and TRBJ2-5; D possibly corresponds to TRBD2 (5 bases). The V and J ends lost 2 bases and 4 bases respectively, with 8 bases between them. The CDR3 is 13 residues long. Germline loops: CDR1 MNHEY, CDR2 SMNVEV (reference sequence). The CDR3: CASSLTGSETQYF. The CDR3 nucleotides are TGTGCCAGCAGTTTAACGGGGTCAGAGACCCAGTACTTC.

This chain connects TRBV29-1 to TRBJ2-3; TRBD1 agrees at 9 bases. V lost 8 bases to trimming and J lost 3 bases; unmatched junction nucleotides: 9. Looked up from germline, CDR1 is SQVTM and CDR2 is ANQGSEA. This CDR3 has 14 residues. Here the CDR3 reads CSILAGTGTDTQYF. The CDR3 nucleotides are TGCAGCATCCTCGCCGGGACAGGGACAGATACGCAGTATTTT.

Turning to this clone: One junction end does not reproduce the germline sequence, and a read error may be involved. The V call is TRBV7-7, the J call TRBJ1-3, with 7 nucleotides matching TRBD1. CDR3 size: 14 residues. Germline CDR1 is SSHAT and CDR2 is FNYEAQ (reference sequence). Here the CDR3 reads CASSSGQPGNTIYF. Here the CDR3 DNA reads TGTGCTAGCAGTTCGGGACAGCCTGGAAACACCATATATTTT. The variable domain in full, with the rest retrieved from reference TRBV7-7 and TRBJ1-3, is GAGVSQSPRYKVTKRGQDVTLRCDPISSHATLYWYQQALGQGPEFLTYFNYEAQPDKSGLPSDRFSAERPEGSISTLTIQRTEQRDSAMYRCASSSGQPGNTIYFGEGSWLTVV.

V is TRBV28 and J is TRBJ1-1; no clear D. Trimming cost V 8 bases and J 1 base, with 11 bases left between them. This CDR3 is 13 amino acids long. Germline CDR1 reads MDHEN; CDR2 reads SYDVKM. In DNA, the CDR3 is TGTGCCAGCTGGAATCGACAGAACACTGAAGCTTTCTTT. Its protein product is CASWNRQNTEAFF.

The J gene is TRBJ1-1, the V gene TRBV2; tentatively, D is TRBD1 (6 bases). In germline, CDR1 is SNHLY, CDR2 FYNNEI. The germline V and J ends were trimmed by 6 bases and 3 bases, with 11 bases remaining between them. The CDR3 is 13 amino acids. The DNA of the CDR3 is TGTGCCAGCAGGATAGGGGGGGACACTGAAGCTTTCTTT. Translating gives CASRIGGDTEAFF.

The chain joins TRBV9 to TRBJ2-7; D call uncertain. In germline, CDR1 is SGDLS, CDR2 YYNGEE. Trimming removed 0 bases from V and 5 bases from J, with 12 bases in between. The CDR3 spans 14 residues. The CDR3 reads CASSVDEVLDEQYF. CDR3 bases: TGTGCCAGCAGCGTAGACGAGGTCCTGGACGAGCAGTACTTC.

The rearrangement joins TRBV7-2 to TRBJ2-1; 13 bases match TRBD2. The V gene's germline CDR1 is SGHTA and CDR2 FQGNSA. Trimming took 4 bases from V and 6 from J; bases not matched to a gene: 3. CDR3 length: 15 residues. This CDR3 reads CASSSTSGGANEQFF. The CDR3 region has the DNA TGTGCCAGCAGCTCTACTAGCGGGGGGGCCAATGAGCAGTTCTTC.

The gene calls are TRBV27 and TRBJ2-2; D perhaps matches TRBD1 (5 bases). Germline V lookup: CDR1 MNHEY, CDR2 SMNVEV (reference sequence). The V end was cut by 6 bases, the J end by 6 bases, with 17 bases between. The CDR3 extends over 15 amino acids. The CDR3 is CASSPTGARPGELFF. The CDR3 DNA sequence: TGTGCCAGCAGCCCTACAGGTGCAAGACCCGGGGAGCTGTTTTTT.

V is TRBV4-3 and J is TRBJ1-3; D might be TRBD1 (5 bases). Germline CDR1 is LGHNA and CDR2 is YSLEER. Trimming took 1 base from V and 1 from J, leaving 20 bases between them. CDR3 length: 19 amino acids. The CDR3 protein is CASSQGSGLTGLSGNTIYF. CDR3 DNA: TGCGCCAGCAGCCAAGGGTCGGGTTTAACAGGCCTATCTGGAAACACCATATATTTT.

This clone has only a few counts. V is TRBV7-2 and J is TRBJ2-7; the D gene is possibly TRBD1 (5 bases). CDR1 and CDR2 from the germline V gene are SGHTA and FQGNSA. The V and J ends lost 5 bases and 9 bases respectively, with 20 bases between them. The CDR3 covers 14 residues. CDR3 nucleotides: TGTGCCAGCAGCCCGTCGACTGGGAATACAGGGCAGTACTTC. Encoded protein: CASSPSTGNTGQYF. The whole variable domain, remainder taken from reference TRBV7-2 and TRBJ2-7, is GAGVSQSPSNKVTEKGKDVELRCDPISGHTALYWYRQSLGQGLEFLIYFQGNSAPDKSGLPSDRFSAERTGGSVSTLTIQRTQQEDSAVYLCASSPSTGNTGQYFGPGTRLTVT.

The V call is TRBV5-5, the J call TRBJ2-3; TRBD1 matches 10 bases. Germline CDR1 reads SGHKS; CDR2 reads YYEKEE (reference sequence). After removal of 2 bases from V and 5 bases from J, the junction contained 5 bases not matched to a gene. The CDR3 length is 15 residues. The DNA of the CDR3 is TGTGCCAGCAGCTTAGACAGGGGGCATGGAGATACGCAGTATTTT. Its translation is CASSLDRGHGDTQYF. The variable domain in full, with the rest retrieved from reference TRBV5-5 and TRBJ2-3, is DAGVTQSPTHLIKTRGQQVTLRCSPISGHKSVSWYQQVLGQGPQFIFQYYEKEERGRGNFPDRFSARQFPNYSSELNVNALLLGDSALYLCASSLDRGHGDTQYFGPGTRLTVL.

This chain joins TRBV30 and TRBJ1-4; D may be TRBD1 (5 bases). In germline, CDR1 is GTSNPN, CDR2 SVGIG (reference sequence). This CDR3 comprises 12 residues. V was cut by 5 bases and J by 11 bases, with 15 bases left in between. CDR3 DNA sequence: TGTGCCTGGGAAGGGGATAAGGACAAACTGTTTTTT. This translates into CAWEGDKDKLFF.

The chain joins TRBV6-5 to TRBJ2-1; 11 nucleotides agree with TRBD2. After removal of 6 bases from V and 12 bases from J, the junction contained 13 bases not matched to a gene. Germline V gene data show CDR1 as MNHEY and CDR2 as SVGAGI. The CDR3 has 15 residues. The CDR3 region is CASRTSGGPFLAQFF. The DNA of the CDR3 is TGTGCCAGCAGAACTAGCGGGGGACCGTTCCTTGCGCAGTTCTTC.

The sample holds one count of this clone. The rearrangement joins TRBV19 to TRBJ2-2, with 14 positions matching TRBD2. Germline lookup yields CDR1 LNHDA and CDR2 SQIVND (reference sequence). The CDR3 has 17 residues. Trimming took 5 bases from V and 1 from J; bases not matched to a gene: 3. CDR3 sequence reads: CASSRTSGRLNTGELFF. CDR3 nucleotide sequence: TGTGCCAGTAGTCGGACTAGCGGGAGGCTGAACACCGGGGAGCTGTTTTTT.

This chain connects TRBV4-3 to TRBJ1-2; a possible D gene is TRBD1 (6 bases). The CDR3 is 16 amino acids. V gave up 0 bases and J gave up 3 bases, with 14 bases separating them. Germline-derived CDR1 and CDR2 are LGHNA and YSLEER. In nucleotides, the CDR3 is TGCGCCAGCAGCCAAGAGGTGACAGGTGCTTACTATGGCTACACCTTC. Translating it yields CASSQEVTGAYYGYTF.

The chain combines TRBV6-5 with TRBJ2-6, with D possibly being TRBD1 (6 bases). V lost 6 bases, J lost 3 bases, and 6 bases lay in between. The germline V gene has CDR1 MNHEY and CDR2 SVGAGI. The CDR3 runs 13 residues. The CDR3 nucleotides are TGTGCCAGCAGGACAGGTGGGGCCAACGTCCTGACTTTC. As protein: CASRTGGANVLTF.

J is TRBJ1-1 and V is TRBV5-8; TRBD1 aligns across 7 bases. CDR3 length: 14 residues. Trimming cost V 5 bases and J 1 base; bases outside gene matches: 5. Germline V CDR1 and CDR2: SGHTS, YDEGEE. In DNA form, the CDR3 reads TGTGCCAGCAGTAGAGGGGGCGCGAACACTGAAGCTTTCTTT. It specifies CASSRGGANTEAFF. Full variable domain (missing parts from reference TRBV5-8 and TRBJ1-1): EAGVTQSPTHLIKTRGQQATLRCSPISGHTSVYWYQQALGLGLQFLLWYDEGEERNRGNFPPRFSGRQFPNYSSELNVNALELEDSALYLCASSRGGANTEAFFGQGTRLTVV.

V and J are TRBV14 and TRBJ1-6; TRBD1 matches 7 bases. V lost 6 bases to trimming and J lost 6 bases; unmatched junction nucleotides: 5. Germline loops: CDR1 SGHDN, CDR2 FVKESK. The CDR3 loop spans 14 amino acids. DNA of the CDR3: TGTGCCAGCAGTCGTAGGGACAGTAATTCACCCCTCCACTTT. This gives the protein CASSRRDSNSPLHF.

This CDR3 reads CATSASGGSTYEQYF. In DNA, the CDR3 is TGTGCCACCAGCGCCAGCGGGGGGAGCACCTACGAGCAGTACTTC. The J gene is TRBJ2-7, the V gene TRBV15; 9 nucleotides agree with TRBD2. V dropped 5 bases and J dropped 2; count of bases not matched to a gene: 7. Germline V gene data show CDR1 as LNHNV and CDR2 as YYDKDF (reference sequence). The CDR3 is made up of 15 amino acids. The entire variable domain, with the rest obtained from reference TRBV15 and TRBJ2-7, is as follows: DAMVIQNPRYQVTQFGKPVTLSCSQTLNHNVMYWYQQKSSQAPKLLFHYYDKDFNNEADTPDNFQSRRPNTSFCFLDIRSPGLGDTAMYLCATSASGGSTYEQYFGPGTRLTVT.

V is TRBV10-3 and J is TRBJ2-5; tentative D call: TRBD1 (6 bases). The CDR3 is 13 amino acids. V dropped 3 bases and J dropped 5 bases, with 10 bases sitting between them. Germline loops: CDR1 ENHRY, CDR2 SYGVKD. The CDR3 region is CAISETGLETQYF. The CDR3, as DNA: TGTGCCATCAGTGAAACAGGGCTGGAGACCCAGTACTTC.

The chain couples TRBV30 to TRBJ1-3, with a tentative D call TRBD1 (6 bases). Germline V gives CDR1 GTSNPN, CDR2 SVGIG (reference sequence). The CDR3 has 16 amino acids. V was trimmed by 2 bases and J by 0 bases, leaving 14 bases between them. In nucleotides, the CDR3 is TGTGCCTGGAGTTTGGGACACCGAACCTCTGGAAACACCATATATTTT. The encoded protein is CAWSLGHRTSGNTIYF.